The next 30 T cell receptor beta chains were all read from a single sample in a study of cytomegalovirus exposure and HLA in healthy donors. The PCR made use of 60 Vbeta and 13 Jbeta primers. The data were produced by immunoSEQ multiplex PCR, yet TCRdb's version contains in-frame clones alone and is incomplete. The table has approximately 150,000 clones, under 85% seen once; the top ten hold 1.5% to 2%. Specimen: PBMCs. The receptors stem from a woman in her thirties in good health and CMV-seronegative.

This chain joins TRBV19 and TRBJ1-5; D unresolved. The germline V and J ends were trimmed by 7 bases and 5 bases, with 18 bases remaining between them. The CDR3 is made up of 15 amino acids. Germline CDR1 is LNHDA and CDR2 is SQIVND (reference sequence). The CDR3 here is CASTHTRVWDQPQHF. The DNA for the CDR3 is TGTGCCAGTACCCACACCCGGGTTTGGGATCAGCCCCAGCATTTT. Full variable domain (rest looked up from reference TRBV19 and TRBJ1-5): DGGITQSPKYLFRKEGQNVTLSCEQNLNHDAMYWYRQDPGQGLRLIYYSQIVNDFQKGDIAEGYSVSREKKESFPLTVTSAQKNPTAFYLCASTHTRVWDQPQHFGDGTRLSIL.

V and J are TRBV5-8 and TRBJ2-1; 7 bases map to TRBD1. From germline, CDR1 is SGHTS and CDR2 YDEGEE. Losses at the gene ends were 4 bases for V and 0 bases for J; bases not matched to a gene: 4. This CDR3 comprises 15 residues. The CDR3: CASSRGQGSYNEQFF. The CDR3 DNA reads as TGTGCCAGCAGCAGGGGGCAAGGCTCCTACAATGAGCAGTTCTTC.

The chain carries TRBV2 and TRBJ1-5; no firm D call. This CDR3 is built from 17 residues. Germline values: CDR1 SNHLY, CDR2 FYNNEI. The germline V and J ends were trimmed by 2 bases and 0 bases, with 14 bases remaining between them. The CDR3 region has the DNA TGTGCCAGCAGTGAAACTAGATTGGGTTATAGCAATCAGCCCCAGCATTTT. Translation: CASSETRLGYSNQPQHF.

This clone came up a few times. The chain links TRBV6-5 to TRBJ1-1; possibly TRBD1 for D (5 bases). The CDR3 extends over 13 amino acids. CDR1 and CDR2 (germline): MNHEY, SVGAGI. V lost 3 bases, J lost 6 bases, and 11 bases lay in between. The CDR3 here is CASSYGLGPEAFF. CDR3 coding DNA: TGTGCCAGCAGTTATGGCCTGGGGCCTGAAGCTTTCTTT.

Comment on this clone: The junction shows a germline mismatch at one end, possibly a read error. V and J are TRBV2 and TRBJ2-7; TRBD2 agrees at 8 bases. This CDR3 is built from 12 residues. CDR1 is SNHLY and CDR2 is FYNNEI in the germline V gene. The CDR3 DNA is TGCTCGGGGGGGCCATCCTCCTACGAGCAGTACTTC. It translates to CSGGPSSYEQYF.

The chain recombines TRBV19 with TRBJ1-2; 10 bases match TRBD1. The CDR3 is 13 amino acids. J was trimmed by 3 bases and V by 7 bases; bases with no gene match: 2. Germline V gene sequence: CDR1 LNHDA, CDR2 SQIVND (reference sequence). CDR3 in amino acids: CASTGQGDYGYTF. CDR3 bases: TGTGCCAGTACCGGACAGGGGGACTATGGCTACACCTTC.

The chain's CDR3 is CASSQVDMGLAGELFF. As DNA, the CDR3 is TGCGCCAGCAGCCAGGTTGACATGGGGCTTGCCGGGGAGCTGTTTTTT. The gene calls are TRBV4-1 and TRBJ2-2, with D possibly being TRBD1 (5 bases). The V end was cut by 3 bases, the J end by 6 bases, with 17 bases between. In germline, CDR1 is MGHRA, CDR2 YSYEKL. The CDR3 is 16 amino acids.

The rearrangement joins TRBV9 to TRBJ2-7, with D tentatively TRBD1 (6 bases). Per germline, CDR1 SGDLS and CDR2 YYNGEE. The CDR3 covers 15 residues. The V end was cut by 2 bases, the J end by 2 bases, with 14 bases between. Here the CDR3 DNA reads TGTGCCAGCAGCGTTGGGCAGGGGCCCCCCTACGAGCAGTACTTC. Its translation is CASSVGQGPPYEQYF.

The chain couples TRBV19 to TRBJ1-5; 8 bases align to TRBD1. With V trimmed by 4 bases and J by 2 bases, 4 bases remained unmatched. This CDR3 is 15 amino acids long. Germline V gene sequence: CDR1 LNHDA, CDR2 SQIVND (reference sequence). CDR3 nucleotide sequence: TGTGCCAGTAGTACGGACAGGGATGGCAATCAGCCCCAGCATTTT. It yields the protein CASSTDRDGNQPQHF.

The rearrangement joins TRBV27 to TRBJ1-6; D is uncertain. V was cut by 4 bases and J by 0 bases, with 7 bases left in between. This CDR3 comprises 15 residues. Germline CDR1 MNHEY, CDR2 SMNVEV (reference sequence). As DNA, the CDR3 is TGTGCCAGCAGTTCGGGGAGCTCCTATAATTCACCCCTCCACTTT. This codes for CASSSGSSYNSPLHF.

V is TRBV7-6 and J is TRBJ2-7; D might be TRBD2 (5 bases). Trimming pared 5 bases from V and 3 bases from J, leaving 17 bases between. This CDR3 comprises 15 residues. CDR1 and CDR2 from the germline V gene are SGHVS and FNYEAQ. CDR3 amino acids: CASSHDAGTSYEQYF. The CDR3 coding sequence is TGTGCCAGCAGCCATGACGCGGGTACGAGCTACGAGCAGTACTTC.

This chain links TRBV6-6 with TRBJ2-3; a possible D gene is TRBD2 (7 bases). Germline CDR1 is MNHNY and CDR2 is SVGAGI (reference sequence). Trimming took off 8 bases at V and 4 bases at J, with 13 bases between the two ends. The CDR3 loop spans 13 amino acids. The CDR3 sequence: CASGGASSDTQYF. The CDR3 DNA reads as TGTGCCAGCGGGGGGGCCAGCTCAGATACGCAGTATTTT.

This sequence joins TRBV27 and TRBJ2-7, with D maybe TRBD1 (5 bases). Germline V lookup: CDR1 MNHEY, CDR2 SMNVEV (reference sequence). The CDR3 spans 13 residues. Between the trimmed V and J ends, which lost 3 bases and 2 bases, there was a span of 8 bases. The CDR3 loop is CASSFTGPYEQYF. For the CDR3, the DNA is TGTGCCAGCAGTTTTACAGGCCCCTACGAGCAGTACTTC.

This clone has only a few counts. The chain recombines TRBV5-6 with TRBJ1-2; TRBD1 matches 9 bases. The CDR3 runs to 15 residues. The V gene end was trimmed by 5 bases and the J gene end by 6 bases; junction bases not matched to a gene: 11. Germline V gene sequence: CDR1 SGHDT, CDR2 YYEEEE. The CDR3 region is CASSPRGTGPNGYTF. In DNA form, the CDR3 reads TGTGCCAGCAGTCCTAGGGGGACAGGGCCGAATGGCTACACCTTC.

The rearrangement uses TRBV5-1 and TRBJ2-1; 7 positions agree with TRBD1. CDR3 length equals 18 residues. The germline CDR1 and CDR2 sequences are SGHRS and YFSETQ. J lost 4 bases, V lost 1 base, and 14 bases had no gene match. The CDR3 sequence: CASSLLPSGQRTYNEQFF. DNA for the CDR3: TGCGCCAGCAGCTTGTTACCCTCGGGACAGAGAACTTACAATGAGCAGTTCTTC. Full variable domain (outside the CDR3, taken from reference TRBV5-1 and TRBJ2-1): KAGVTQTPRYLIKTRGQQVTLSCSPISGHRSVSWYQQTPGQGLQFLFEYFSETQRNKGNFPGRFSGRQFSNSRSEMNVSTLELGDSALYLCASSLLPSGQRTYNEQFFGPGTRLTVL.

This clone was seen only once. The gene calls are TRBV6-5 and TRBJ1-5; 9 positions agree with TRBD1. Looked up from germline, CDR1 is MNHEY and CDR2 is SVGAGI. This CDR3 spans 16 amino acids. With V trimmed by 4 bases and J by 6 bases, 10 bases remained unmatched. CDR3 sequence: CASSSLDRGVIQPQHF. DNA of the CDR3: TGTGCCAGCAGTTCCTTGGACAGGGGTGTGATTCAGCCCCAGCATTTT.

For this clone: Relative to the germline gene, one junction end is altered; a read error may explain this. The V call is TRBV6-6, the J call TRBJ2-7; no reliable D call. Germline CDR1 reads MNHNY; CDR2 reads SVGAGI (reference sequence). The CDR3 covers 14 residues. The CDR3 DNA reads TGTGCCAGCAGCTACTCCATGGCCCCCTACGAGCAGTACTTC. As protein: CASSYSMAPYEQYF.

This clone has more than one count but fewer than ten. The chain combines TRBV6-1 with TRBJ1-4; TRBD1 matches 9 bases. Trimming removed 0 bases from V and 5 bases from J; junction bases left unmatched: 4. This CDR3 spans 16 amino acids. Germline CDR1 reads MNHNS; CDR2 reads SASEGT. The CDR3 coding sequence is TGTGCCAGCAGTGAAGCTTTGGGACAGGGAAATGAAAAACTGTTTTTT. This gives the protein CASSEALGQGNEKLFF.

The chain is built from TRBV2 and TRBJ1-2, with 7 bases fitting TRBD1. The CDR3 contains 18 residues. The V segment lost 2 bases and the J segment 1 base; nucleotides outside the gene matches: 13. CDR1 and CDR2 from the germline V gene are SNHLY and FYNNEI. DNA for the CDR3: TGTGCCAGCAGTGAATCAGGGGGACAGCCTCTATTTAACTATGGCTACACCTTC. Translated, it gives CASSESGGQPLFNYGYTF.

This clone has more than one count but fewer than ten. The genes are TRBV5-4 and TRBJ2-3; 7 positions agree with TRBD1. There are 14 residues in the CDR3. Germline V gene lookup returns CDR1 SGHNT and CDR2 YYREEE (reference sequence). The V segment lost 3 bases and the J segment 4 bases; nucleotides outside the gene matches: 5. The CDR3 is CASSSYRGSDTQYF. CDR3 in DNA: TGTGCCAGCAGCTCATACAGGGGATCAGATACGCAGTATTTT.

The chain employs TRBV15 and TRBJ2-7, with 8 positions matching TRBD2. With 0 bases clipped from V and 6 bases from J, the junction kept 4 bases outside the gene matches. The CDR3 length is 14 residues. Germline CDR1 and CDR2: LNHNV and YYDKDF (reference sequence). CDR3 loop: CATSRDLGGGEQYF. CDR3 DNA sequence: TGTGCCACCAGCAGAGATCTCGGGGGGGGCGAGCAGTACTTC.

The chain couples TRBV29-1 to TRBJ2-7; maybe TRBD2 (6 bases). From germline, CDR1 is SQVTM and CDR2 ANQGSEA. The CDR3 runs to 14 residues. Trimming left V 4 bases short and J 2 bases short, with 15 bases between. The CDR3 region has the DNA TGCAGCGTTGCGAGGGCGGGGTCCCCCTACGAGCAGTACTTC. As protein: CSVARAGSPYEQYF.

The chain is built from TRBV5-1 and TRBJ1-1, with D unclear. The CDR3 covers 15 residues. Looked up from germline, CDR1 is SGHRS and CDR2 is YFSETQ. Between the trimmed V and J ends, which lost 0 bases and 4 bases, there was a span of 13 bases. In DNA form, the CDR3 reads TGCGCCAGCAGCTTGGGACCGGGAGAATTCACTGAAGCTTTCTTT. Its protein product is CASSLGPGEFTEAFF.

The chain couples TRBV7-9 to TRBJ2-7, with D perhaps TRBD1 (7 bases). Trimming left V 2 bases short and J 7 bases short, with 18 bases between. Germline values: CDR1 SEHNR, CDR2 FQNEAQ (reference sequence). The CDR3 is 15 residues long. CDR3 in amino acids: CASSLKGRGRLEQYF. CDR3 bases: TGTGCCAGCAGCTTAAAGGGCAGGGGGAGGTTAGAGCAGTACTTC. Together with reference TRBV7-9 and TRBJ2-7, the CDR3 gives the full variable domain: DTGVSQNPRHKITKRGQNVTFRCDPISEHNRLYWYRQTLGQGPEFLTYFQNEAQLEKSRLLSDRFSAERPKGSFSTLEIQRTEQGDSAMYLCASSLKGRGRLEQYFGPGTRLTVT.

This chain links TRBV27 with TRBJ1-1; 7 bases fit TRBD1. From germline, CDR1 is MNHEY and CDR2 SMNVEV (reference sequence). The CDR3 length is 15 residues. The J segment lost 3 bases and the V segment lost 4 bases, leaving 8 bases of the junction unmatched. The CDR3 region is CASSSPQGVDTEAFF. As DNA, the CDR3 is TGTGCCAGCAGTTCACCTCAGGGGGTAGACACTGAAGCTTTCTTT.

The chain employs TRBV18 and TRBJ1-2; TRBD1 matches at 12 bases. Germline CDR1 KGHSH, CDR2 LQKENI. V gave up 4 bases and J gave up 3 bases; unmatched junction bases: 9. This CDR3 has 17 residues. The CDR3 sequence is CASSLSGTGGPHYGYTF. The CDR3 nucleotides read TGTGCCAGCTCACTATCCGGGACAGGGGGCCCCCACTATGGCTACACCTTC.

The chain recombines TRBV25-1 with TRBJ2-5; D is perhaps TRBD2 (5 bases). V was trimmed by 1 base and J by 5 bases, leaving 14 bases between them. Per germline, CDR1 MGHDK and CDR2 SYGVNS. The CDR3 totals 15 residues. The CDR3 DNA is TGTGCCAGCAGTGAATGGACCGGAGGAGTGGAGACCCAGTACTTC. Protein product: CASSEWTGGVETQYF.

The CDR3 DNA reads TGTGCCAGCAGCCAAGGTCGGAGGGCCATGGGGGAAAAACTGTTTTTT. Its translation is CASSQGRRAMGEKLFF. This chain joins TRBV4-2 and TRBJ1-4; D call uncertain. Germline CDR1 and CDR2: LGHNA and YNFKEQ. Trimming removed 1 base at V and 8 bases at J, with 17 bases between. This CDR3 region has 16 residues.

V gene TRBV20-1 combines with J gene TRBJ1-1, with D hard to call. CDR3 length: 11 residues. The V end lost 5 bases, the J end lost 4 bases, and 8 bases lay between the germline ends. From germline, CDR1 is DFQATT and CDR2 SNEGSKA (reference sequence). The DNA of the CDR3 is TGCAGTGCTCTCACACGCACTGAAGCTTTCTTT. The encoded protein is CSALTRTEAFF.

The chain employs TRBV19 and TRBJ1-4; tentatively, D is TRBD1 (5 bases). Trimming shortened V by 2 bases and J by 8 bases, and 12 bases separated the two germline ends. From germline, CDR1 is LNHDA and CDR2 SQIVND (reference sequence). The CDR3 is 14 amino acids. The DNA of the CDR3 is TGTGCCAGTAGTATATGGGGGACTAGGGAAAAACTGTTTTTT. Protein: CASSIWGTREKLFF.